This record looks at one TCR beta chain sequence and its context. The sample originates from a study of shared clonotypes between healthy human individuals. Assay used: immunoSEQ multiplex PCR; TCRdb lists only in-frame clones, some missing. Of about 2.3 million clones listed, less than 95% are singletons. This CDR3 region has 15 residues. Per the germline V gene, CDR1 is SQVTM and CDR2 is ANQGSEA. Losses at the gene ends were 7 bases for V and 1 base for J; bases not matched to a gene: 11. This TCR came from a man aged 18-30 years in good health. Some clones in this sample may be carry-over from other donors' samples. This sequence joins TRBV29-1 and TRBJ1-1, with TRBD1 matching 8 bases. The specimen was naive CD4+ T cells from PBMCs. Subset noted: CD45RA+ positively selected. For the CDR3, the DNA is TGCAGCGCCAGGGGGCCGGTGAGGGGGAACACTGAAGCTTTCTTT. Its protein product is CSARGPVRGNTEAFF. Complete variable domain (other parts from reference TRBV29-1 and TRBJ1-1): SAVISQKPSRDICQRGTSLTIQCQVDSQVTMMFWYRQQPGQSLTLIATANQGSEATYESGFVIDKFPISRPNLTFSTLTVSNMSPEDSSIYLCSARGPVRGNTEAFFGQGTRLTVV.